A single sample gave rise to the 10 T cell receptor beta chains below, sequenced in a study of blood T cell repertoires in COVID-19. Clones were read by immunoSEQ multiplex PCR, and TCRdb kept only the in-frame ones, dropping some. The table shows around 180,000 clones, with more than 70% occurring only once. The material sequenced was peripheral blood. These TCRs come from a man in his forties with active or convalescent COVID-19.

The chain joins TRBV7-2 to TRBJ1-1; 8 nucleotides match TRBD1. This CDR3 has 18 amino acids. Looked up from germline, CDR1 is SGHTA and CDR2 is FQGNSA. V was clipped by 4 bases and J by 1 base; unmatched bases: 14. The CDR3 reads CASSSRYYRGLRNTEAFF. The CDR3 bases are TGTGCCAGCAGCTCCCGTTACTACAGGGGGTTGAGGAACACTGAAGCTTTCTTT.

V and J are TRBV19 and TRBJ1-5; D gene ambiguous. The CDR3 extends over 12 amino acids. Deletions cut 3 bases from V and 5 bases from J, with 5 bases between. CDR1 LNHDA and CDR2 SQIVND come from the germline V gene (reference sequence). This chain's CDR3 is CASSIFDQPQHF. CDR3 DNA sequence: TGTGCCAGTAGTATCTTTGATCAGCCCCAGCATTTT.

The J gene is TRBJ1-6, the V gene TRBV30; maybe TRBD1 (5 bases). CDR3 length: 17 amino acids. V dropped 6 bases and J dropped 0 bases, with 18 bases sitting between them. Per the germline V gene, CDR1 is GTSNPN and CDR2 is SVGIG (reference sequence). CDR3 nucleotide sequence: TGTGCCTGCCCGGGGGTCAGAACGAGCTCCTATAATTCACCCCTCCACTTT. This encodes CACPGVRTSSYNSPLHF.

This clone was observed a few times. The rearrangement uses TRBV25-1 and TRBJ1-5; 9 bases align to TRBD1. Germline-derived CDR1 and CDR2 are MGHDK and SYGVNS. The junction had 2 bases not matched to a gene; V was cut back by 2 bases and J by 3 bases. The CDR3 extends over 15 amino acids. The CDR3 region is CASSEDRGANQPQHF. The DNA for the CDR3 is TGTGCCAGCAGTGAAGACAGGGGGGCCAATCAGCCCCAGCATTTT.

CDR3 region: CASSSAGQGTDTQYF. CDR3 coding DNA: TGCGCCAGCAGCTCGGCGGGACAGGGCACAGATACGCAGTATTTT. The rearrangement uses TRBV5-1 and TRBJ2-3, with TRBD1 identical over 8 bases. Germline loops: CDR1 SGHRS, CDR2 YFSETQ. The length of the CDR3 is 15 residues. The trim removed 3 bases at V and 1 base at J, leaving 4 bases unmatched.

This clone was observed a handful of times. A read error may produce the germline difference seen at one junction end. The chain uses TRBV6-1 and TRBJ1-4; no clear D gene. Germline values: CDR1 MNHNS, CDR2 SASEGT. The CDR3 covers 13 residues. CDR3 region: CASREGFSGELFF. DNA of the CDR3: TGTGCCAGCAGAGAAGGTTTTTCGGGAGAACTGTTTTTT.

The genes are TRBV24-1 and TRBJ2-7, with a tentative D call TRBD1 (5 bases). Between the trimmed V and J ends, which lost 2 bases and 1 base, there was a span of 5 bases. This CDR3 spans 13 amino acids. Germline CDR1 is KGHDR and CDR2 is SFDVKD. CDR3 region: CATSDSGSYEQYF. CDR3 coding DNA: TGTGCCACCAGTGATTCAGGGTCCTACGAGCAGTACTTC.

V usage is TRBV24-1 and J usage is TRBJ2-2; D perhaps matches TRBD1 (6 bases). Trimming pared 5 bases from V and 6 bases from J, leaving 27 bases between. Germline values: CDR1 KGHDR, CDR2 SFDVKD. The CDR3 has 19 residues. This chain's CDR3 is CATSGHTGIIPLGAGELFF. The DNA for the CDR3 is TGTGCCACCAGTGGTCATACAGGGATTATACCTTTGGGAGCCGGGGAGCTGTTTTTT.

This chain connects TRBV10-3 to TRBJ2-1; 9 bases are shared with TRBD1. V was pared by 7 bases and J by 8 bases, with 15 bases of the junction left unmatched. The CDR3 spans 16 residues. Germline V gives CDR1 ENHRY, CDR2 SYGVKD. In nucleotides, the CDR3 is TGTGCCATCAAAAAACCCGGGACAGGGACCGGGGATGAGCAGTTCTTC. The encoded protein is CAIKKPGTGTGDEQFF.

The gene calls are TRBV7-2 and TRBJ2-3; 8 nucleotides line up with TRBD1. There are 14 residues in the CDR3. V lost 7 bases and J lost 1; bases outside the gene matches: 4. Germline CDR1 is SGHTA and CDR2 is FQGNSA. The CDR3: CASTPGQGTDTQYF. The CDR3 DNA is TGTGCCAGCACCCCGGGACAGGGCACAGATACGCAGTATTTT.